One sample yielded the 7 T cell receptor beta chains listed below, sequenced in a study of Graves' ophthalmopathy and Graves' hyperthyroidism. Amplified TCR beta CDR3 regions were obtained using RNA transcripts as template. Second-round multiplex PCR followed a first-round RT-PCR using HTBI primers. MiXCR, run by TCRdb on the multiplex PCR reads, gives a single entry per CDR3 protein. Of 360,000 or so distinct CDR3 sequences in the sample, approximately 20% were seen once. Specimen: peripheral blood. These receptors all stem from a woman between 18 and 29 years old with Graves' ophthalmopathy.

There are many counts of this clonotype. The chain couples TRBV6-2 or TRBV6-3 to TRBJ1-5; no reliable D call. With 7 bases removed from V and 1 base from J, the gap between germline ends came to 11 bases. The CDR3 loop spans 14 amino acids. Germline-derived CDR1 and CDR2 are MNHEY and SVGEGT. The CDR3 sequence is CASNSEWSNQPQHF. The CDR3 DNA is TGTGCCAGCAATTCGGAGTGGAGCAATCAGCCCCAGCATTTT.

This clonotype appeared many times. As DNA, the CDR3 is TGTGCCAGCAGTTTAGGGGGACAGGGAATCTCCGGGGAGCTGTTTTTT. It yields the protein CASSLGGQGISGELFF. This rearrangement joins TRBV27 to TRBJ2-2, with TRBD1 identical over 9 bases. The CDR3 has 16 residues. V shed 2 bases and J 6 bases; nucleotides not matched to a gene: 7. CDR1 is MNHEY, CDR2 SMNVEV, per germline (reference sequence).

The chain recombines TRBV27 with TRBJ2-1, with 7 bases that match TRBD1. V lost 7 bases and J lost 7; bases outside the gene matches: 13. The germline V gene encodes CDR1 MNHEY and CDR2 SMNVEV (reference sequence). The length of the CDR3 is 15 residues. Written as DNA, the CDR3 is TGTGCCAGCACCAACCCCGACAGGGCGGAAAATGAGCAGTTCTTC. Its protein is CASTNPDRAENEQFF.

This clonotype was counted at least ten times. The rearrangement uses TRBV5-1 and TRBJ1-1; D gene ambiguous. V dropped 0 bases and J dropped 1 base, with 7 bases sitting between them. Looked up from germline, CDR1 is SGHRS and CDR2 is YFSETQ. The CDR3 covers 14 residues. CDR3 in amino acids: CASSLARGNTEAFF. The CDR3 coding sequence is TGCGCCAGCAGCTTGGCTCGGGGGAACACTGAAGCTTTCTTT.

The chain recombines TRBV30 with TRBJ2-2, with TRBD1 identical over 11 bases. Germline CDR1 GTSNPN, CDR2 SVGIG (reference sequence). The CDR3 length is 17 residues. Trimming took 3 bases from V and 4 from J; bases not matched to a gene: 10. CDR3 nucleotide sequence: TGTGCCTGGAGAGACCTCCGGGACAGGGGGATCACCGGGGAGCTGTTTTTT. Translation: CAWRDLRDRGITGELFF.

This clonotype appeared many times. The chain uses TRBV6-2 or TRBV6-3 and TRBJ2-2; 8 positions agree with TRBD1. The CDR3 contains 16 residues. After removal of 2 bases from V and 4 bases from J, the junction contained 6 bases not matched to a gene. CDR1 and CDR2 from the germline V gene are MNHEY and SVGEGT. The CDR3 reads CASSYLGQAFTGELFF. The CDR3 coding sequence is TGTGCCAGCAGTTACCTGGGACAGGCTTTCACCGGGGAGCTGTTTTTT.

This clonotype was observed many times. This CDR3 is CASSYSPRSDYEQYF. Here the CDR3 DNA reads TGTGCCAGCAGTTACTCCCCCAGGTCCGACTACGAGCAGTACTTC. The genes are TRBV6-2 or TRBV6-3 and TRBJ2-7; the D is unclear. This CDR3 has 15 amino acids. Per germline, CDR1 MNHEY and CDR2 SVGEGT. V lost 0 bases and J lost 3, with 12 bases in between.